These 20 T cell receptor beta chains were all obtained from the same sample, sequenced in a study of blood T cell repertoires in COVID-19. Profiled with immunoSEQ multiplex PCR; TCRdb holds only in-frame clones, not every one. The sample records some 700,000 clones, 70% to 90% being singletons. Material: peripheral blood. The receptor set was obtained from a woman aged 18-29 years with acute or convalescent COVID-19.

This clone has only one observation. V gene TRBV19 combines with J gene TRBJ1-1; D is possibly TRBD1 (5 bases). Germline values: CDR1 LNHDA, CDR2 SQIVND (reference sequence). V was pared by 4 bases and J by 3 bases, with 15 bases between. The CDR3 loop spans 15 amino acids. The CDR3 sequence is CASSTGRGYDTEAFF. The CDR3 nucleotides are TGTGCCAGTAGTACGGGGAGGGGATATGACACTGAAGCTTTCTTT.

The chain links TRBV7-2 to TRBJ1-1; 9 bases line up with TRBD1. The CDR3 runs to 18 residues. V trimming: 0 bases; J trimming: 0 bases; junction bases outside the gene matches: 8. CDR1 and CDR2 from the germline V gene are SGHTA and FQGNSA. CDR3 bases: TGTGCCAGCAGCTTAGCCCTCGGGACAGGGCTCATGAACACTGAAGCTTTCTTT. This gives the protein CASSLALGTGLMNTEAFF.

DNA for the CDR3: TGTGCCACCAGTGATTTTCGACAGGGGAGTGGCTACACCTTC. Amino acid sequence: CATSDFRQGSGYTF. This rearrangement joins TRBV24-1 to TRBJ1-2; 8 bases map to TRBD1. CDR1 is KGHDR and CDR2 is SFDVKD in the germline V gene. The CDR3 sequence is 14 residues long. Unmatched junction bases numbered 4, after V lost 1 base and J lost 7 bases.

This chain connects TRBV4-1 to TRBJ2-7; a possible D gene is TRBD2 (5 bases). Per the germline V gene, CDR1 is MGHRA and CDR2 is YSYEKL. This CDR3 comprises 13 residues. Trimming left V 3 bases short and J 6 bases short, with 12 bases between. CDR3 loop: CASSHYGGGEQYF. The CDR3 coding sequence is TGCGCCAGCAGCCACTATGGAGGCGGCGAGCAGTACTTC.

V usage is TRBV13 and J usage is TRBJ2-1; TRBD1 aligns across 8 bases. J lost 2 bases, V lost 6 bases, and 6 bases had no gene match. Germline loops: CDR1 PRHDT, CDR2 FYEKMQ (reference sequence). CDR3 size: 15 residues. CDR3 nucleotides: TGTGCCAGCAGGCTGACAGGGGAGACCTACAATGAGCAGTTCTTC. Its protein product is CASRLTGETYNEQFF.

This chain links TRBV5-4 with TRBJ2-5; 14 nucleotides match TRBD2. Germline-derived CDR1 and CDR2 are SGHNT and YYREEE (reference sequence). V was clipped by 4 bases and J by 1 base; unmatched bases: 0. The CDR3 sequence is 15 residues long. The DNA of the CDR3 is TGTGCCAGCAGCGGACTAGCGGGGGGCCAAGAGACCCAGTACTTC. It codes for CASSGLAGGQETQYF. Filled out from reference TRBV5-4 and TRBJ2-5, the complete variable domain reads ETGVTQSPTHLIKTRGQQVTLRCSSQSGHNTVSWYQQALGQGPQFIFQYYREEENGRGNFPPRFSGLQFPNYSSELNVNALELDDSALYLCASSGLAGGQETQYFGPGTRLLVL.

This chain connects TRBV10-3 to TRBJ2-2, with TRBD1 matching over 10 bases. Germline V lookup: CDR1 ENHRY, CDR2 SYGVKD. V shed 11 bases and J 5 bases; nucleotides not matched to a gene: 8. CDR3 length equals 14 residues. The CDR3 loop reads CASRTGGFTGELFF. The DNA for the CDR3 is TGTGCCTCGAGGACAGGGGGTTTTACCGGGGAGCTGTTTTTT.

The chain joins TRBV5-6 to TRBJ2-7; TRBD1 might be the D (6 bases). The CDR3 is made up of 14 amino acids. The V gene lost 0 bases and the J gene lost 3 bases, with 10 bases spanning the gap. The germline V gene encodes CDR1 SGHDT and CDR2 YYEEEE. CDR3 region: CASSLDPDSYEQYF. CDR3 in DNA: TGTGCCAGCAGCTTGGACCCGGACAGCTACGAGCAGTACTTC. The variable domain in full, completed from reference TRBV5-6 and TRBJ2-7, reads DAGVTQSPTHLIKTRGQQVTLRCSPKSGHDTVSWYQQALGQGPQFIFQYYEEEERQRGNFPDRFSGHQFPNYSSELNVNALLLGDSALYLCASSLDPDSYEQYFGPGTRLTVT.

This chain uses TRBV13 with TRBJ2-7, with 9 bases identical to TRBD1. Germline loops: CDR1 PRHDT, CDR2 FYEKMQ (reference sequence). The V segment lost 4 bases and the J segment 3 bases; nucleotides outside the gene matches: 4. There are 14 residues in the CDR3. This CDR3 reads CASSYRDRVYEQYF. CDR3 nucleotides: TGTGCCAGCAGCTACCGGGACAGGGTCTACGAGCAGTACTTC. Filled out from reference TRBV13 and TRBJ2-7, the complete variable domain reads AAGVIQSPRHLIKEKRETATLKCYPIPRHDTVYWYQQGPGQDPQFLISFYEKMQSDKGSIPDRFSAQQFSDYHSELNMSSLELGDSALYFCASSYRDRVYEQYFGPGTRLTVT.

V and J are TRBV28 and TRBJ2-7; 11 bases map to TRBD2. V lost 6 bases and J lost 7; bases outside the gene matches: 11. Germline loops: CDR1 MDHEN, CDR2 SYDVKM. The CDR3 extends over 15 amino acids. Written as DNA, the CDR3 is TGTGCCAGCAGACGAACTAGCGGGGGTTCGGGGGAGCAGTACTTC. Its protein product is CASRRTSGGSGEQYF. Complete variable domain (other parts from reference TRBV28 and TRBJ2-7): DVKVTQSSRYLVKRTGEKVFLECVQDMDHENMFWYRQDPGLGLRLIYFSYDVKMKEKGDIPEGYSVSREKKERFSLILESASTNQTSMYLCASRRTSGGSGEQYFGPGTRLTVT.

This clone was detected only once. The V and J genes are TRBV9 and TRBJ1-2; 10 positions match TRBD1. The CDR3 runs 14 residues. V gave up 5 bases and J gave up 6 bases; unmatched junction bases: 7. Germline-derived CDR1 and CDR2 are SGDLS and YYNGEE. CDR3: CASRDDRGPNGYTF. CDR3 sequence (DNA): TGTGCCAGCAGAGACGACAGGGGGCCTAATGGCTACACCTTC. Using reference TRBV9 and TRBJ1-2 for the parts outside the CDR3, the full variable domain is DSGVTQTPKHLITATGQRVTLRCSPRSGDLSVYWYQQSLDQGLQFLIQYYNGEERAKGNILERFSAQQFPDLHSELNLSSLELGDSALYFCASRDDRGPNGYTFGSGTRLTVV.

V gene TRBV6-5 combines with J gene TRBJ2-1; D might be TRBD1 (6 bases). Germline assignment: CDR1 MNHEY and CDR2 SVGAGI. The germline V and J ends were trimmed by 3 bases and 6 bases, with 12 bases remaining between them. This CDR3 is 14 amino acids long. CDR3 amino acids: CASSYTRTANEQFF. The CDR3 nucleotides are TGTGCCAGCAGTTATACCCGGACAGCCAATGAGCAGTTCTTC.

This clone was seen a single time. This chain links TRBV6-1 with TRBJ1-6; TRBD1 is a possible D gene (5 bases). The CDR3 is made up of 15 amino acids. Germline V lookup: CDR1 MNHNS, CDR2 SASEGT. Trimming stripped 1 base from V and 9 bases from J, with 13 bases between. The chain's CDR3 is CASSEGQGAGSPLHF. CDR3 bases: TGTGCCAGCAGTGAAGGGCAGGGAGCGGGTTCACCCCTCCACTTT.

This clone showed up just once. This rearrangement joins TRBV9 to TRBJ1-1; unclear D gene. This CDR3 contains 14 residues. Germline assignment: CDR1 SGDLS and CDR2 YYNGEE. The V end was cut by 3 bases, the J end by 4 bases, with 13 bases between. The DNA for the CDR3 is TGTGCCAGCAGCGCACAACAGTCGCGCACTGAAGCTTTCTTT. Translation gives CASSAQQSRTEAFF.

This clone appeared once. The chain is built from TRBV6-5 and TRBJ2-2; 7 bases are shared with TRBD1. CDR1 and CDR2 from the germline V gene are MNHEY and SVGAGI. This CDR3 is 16 amino acids long. Trimming took 4 bases from V and 2 from J; bases not matched to a gene: 7. The CDR3 sequence: CASSFNRGRNTGELFF. The DNA of the CDR3 is TGTGCCAGCAGTTTCAACAGGGGTCGTAACACCGGGGAGCTGTTTTTT.

The V and J genes are TRBV5-6 and TRBJ2-6; D possibly corresponds to TRBD2 (6 bases). Germline V gene data show CDR1 as SGHDT and CDR2 as YYEEEE. This CDR3 contains 16 residues. With 2 bases removed from V and 4 bases from J, the gap between germline ends came to 13 bases. The CDR3 region is CASSFGSGSGANVLTF. In DNA form, the CDR3 reads TGTGCCAGCAGCTTCGGGTCCGGGAGCGGGGCCAACGTCCTGACTTTC.

The J gene is TRBJ1-2, the V gene TRBV7-3; TRBD1 is a possible D gene (5 bases). Between the trimmed V and J ends, which lost 1 base and 8 bases, there was a span of 11 bases. This CDR3 is built from 13 residues. Germline V gene data show CDR1 as SGHTA and CDR2 as FQGTGA. DNA for the CDR3: TGTGCCAGCAGCTTAAGGTGGGGGGAAGGCTACACCTTC. Translation gives CASSLRWGEGYTF.

The chain uses TRBV3-1 (or the pseudogene TRBV3-2) and TRBJ1-3; perhaps TRBD1 as D (6 bases). CDR3 length: 15 amino acids. V was pared by 8 bases and J by 0 bases, with 14 bases between. Germline lookup yields CDR1 LGHDT and CDR2 YNNKEL (reference sequence). CDR3 amino acids: CASAPGATSGNTIYF. The DNA of the CDR3 is TGTGCCAGCGCCCCAGGGGCCACCTCTGGAAACACCATATATTTT.

The chain is built from TRBV10-3 and TRBJ1-2; no firm D call. Trimming removed 3 bases at V and 3 bases at J, with 5 bases between. The CDR3 extends over 12 amino acids. Germline CDR1 is ENHRY and CDR2 is SYGVKD. The CDR3, as DNA: TGTGCCATCAGTGAACAGTACTATGGCTACACCTTC. Encoded protein: CAISEQYYGYTF.

J is TRBJ1-2 and V is TRBV5-1; 7 bases agree with TRBD1. Germline CDR1 is SGHRS and CDR2 is YFSETQ. V was pared by 0 bases and J by 6 bases, with 5 bases of the junction left unmatched. The CDR3 length is 14 residues. The CDR3 DNA reads TGCGCCAGCAGCTTGGGACAGGGAGGTAATGGCTACACCTTC. It yields the protein CASSLGQGGNGYTF. Drawing the rest from reference TRBV5-1 and TRBJ1-2, the complete variable domain is KAGVTQTPRYLIKTRGQQVTLSCSPISGHRSVSWYQQTPGQGLQFLFEYFSETQRNKGNFPGRFSGRQFSNSRSEMNVSTLELGDSALYLCASSLGQGGNGYTFGSGTRLTVV.